Following are 10 T cell receptor beta chains from one sample sequenced in a study of blood T cells in healthy people across ages. Next came a second PCR, run for about 7 to 12 cycles, which used a sample-barcoded 5' primer along with a J-beta primer mix. TCRdb called the 5' RACE reads again in MiXCR, with one record for every CDR3 protein. The table shows 800,000 to 1,300,000 distinct CDR3 sequences, with almost 25% occurring only once. The same data also contributed to another study, on T cells of mothers and their children.

Source material: blood. The receptors originated from a girl aged 2-15 years in good health.

The genes are TRBV6-1 and TRBJ1-2; D remains unclear. CDR1 and CDR2 (germline): MNHNS, SASEGT. V lost 3 bases to trimming and J lost 8 bases, with 19 bases between them. This CDR3 is 15 amino acids long. This CDR3 is CASSDLYTTSEGYTF. The DNA of the CDR3 is TGTGCCAGCAGTGATTTATATACTACGTCTGAGGGCTACACCTTC.

As to this clonotype: One end of the junction fails to match germline, which may point to a read error. The rearrangement joins TRBV7-7 to TRBJ2-3, with 7 bases fitting TRBD2. Germline-derived CDR1 and CDR2 are SSHAT and FNYEAQ (reference sequence). This CDR3 is 17 amino acids long. The chain's CDR3 is CASSLNMQHAGADTQYF. In DNA form, the CDR3 reads TGTGCTAGCAGCCTAAATATGCAGCACGCGGGAGCAGATACGCAGTATTTT.

The rearrangement uses TRBV20-1 and TRBJ2-7; 9 positions agree with TRBD1. J gave up 0 bases and V 5 bases, and 2 bases lay outside the gene matches. The CDR3 has 13 residues. From germline, CDR1 is DFQATT and CDR2 SNEGSKA (reference sequence). As DNA, the CDR3 is TGCAGTGCTGGGGGACAGGGCTCCTACGAGCAGTACTTC. This sequence encodes CSAGGQGSYEQYF.

Only a few counts were recorded for this clonotype. The chain recombines TRBV5-1 with TRBJ1-2; D not resolved. Germline V gene sequence: CDR1 SGHRS, CDR2 YFSETQ. V was pared by 0 bases and J by 1 base, with 10 bases between. CDR3 length: 15 amino acids. The CDR3 sequence is CASSLAGEYNYGYTF. Written as DNA, the CDR3 is TGCGCCAGCAGCTTGGCTGGAGAATATAACTATGGCTACACCTTC.

The J gene is TRBJ1-2, the V gene TRBV7-9; D remains ambiguous. Germline V lookup: CDR1 SEHNR, CDR2 FQNEAQ (reference sequence). Deletions cut 2 bases from V and 2 bases from J, with 15 bases between. The CDR3 is made up of 16 amino acids. In DNA, the CDR3 is TGTGCCAGCAGCTTAAGGACGGAGGACGCGAACTATGGCTACACCTTC. Protein sequence: CASSLRTEDANYGYTF.

This clonotype appeared many times. The chain combines TRBV28 with TRBJ2-2; D is ambiguous. V was pared by 3 bases and J by 6 bases, with 5 bases between. The CDR3 contains 12 residues. Germline assignment: CDR1 MDHEN and CDR2 SYDVKM. Here the CDR3 DNA reads TGTGCCAGCAGTTTTCCCTCCGGGGAGCTGTTTTTT. Protein sequence: CASSFPSGELFF.

This clonotype was observed a handful of times. V usage is TRBV11-3 and J usage is TRBJ2-1; D is perhaps TRBD2 (6 bases). The J call is uncertain, as TRBJ2-7 better fits the DNA end. CDR1 is SGHNT, CDR2 YENEEA, per germline. CDR3 length: 15 residues. The CDR3 nucleotides are TGTGCCAGCAGTTCCGGGACTGCCCTTTTCTCCGAGCAGTACTTC. Its translation: CASSSGTALFSEQYF.

The table lists this clonotype with a few counts. The chain has TRBV7-2 and TRBJ2-3; perhaps TRBD2 as D (6 bases). Trimming shortened V by 5 bases and J by 2 bases, and 14 bases separated the two germline ends. The CDR3 loop spans 15 amino acids. Germline V gene sequence: CDR1 SGHTA, CDR2 FQGNSA. CDR3 coding DNA: TGTGCCAGCAGCCTCCGGGGGTCTATCACAGATACGCAGTATTTT. Protein: CASSLRGSITDTQYF.

The chain recombines TRBV6-4 with TRBJ2-3, with 9 bases identical to TRBD2. The CDR3 is 14 residues long. CDR1 MRHNA and CDR2 SNTAGT come from the germline V gene. The J segment lost 4 bases and the V segment lost 3 bases, leaving 2 bases of the junction unmatched. The CDR3 nucleotides read TGTGCCAGCAGTGAAATAGCGGGGGCAGATACGCAGTATTTT. Encoded protein: CASSEIAGADTQYF.

With regard to this clonotype: An end of the junction differs from the germline gene, which may be a read error. The chain couples TRBV7-8 to TRBJ2-5, with D possibly being TRBD1 (5 bases). The CDR3 contains 15 residues. Germline V gene lookup returns CDR1 SGHVS and CDR2 FQNEAQ. The CDR3 DNA sequence: TGTGCCAGCAGCTCGCAGACAGACATATCGCCCGAGCAGTGCTTC. Protein sequence: CASSSQTDISPEQCF.